This TCR beta chain was sequenced in a study of cytomegalovirus exposure and HLA in healthy donors. The CDR3 is 15 amino acids. Trimming removed 5 bases from V and 6 bases from J; junction bases left unmatched: 8. Germline V gene data show CDR1 as MGHDK and CDR2 as SYGVNS. In the PCR, 60 Vbeta and 13 Jbeta primers were used. The protocol was immunoSEQ multiplex PCR, while the TCRdb copy is restricted to in-frame clones and leaves out a portion. The table shows some 150,000 clones, with around 9.7% occurring only once. This chain connects TRBV25-1 to TRBJ2-3; 10 nucleotides line up with TRBD2. The specimen was PBMCs. The receptor's source is a man aged 45 to 65 in good health and CMV-seronegative. This CDR3 reads CASSRSGGAADTQYF. The CDR3 coding sequence is TGTGCCAGCAGTAGGAGCGGGGGGGCGGCGGATACGCAGTATTTT. Full variable domain (missing parts from reference TRBV25-1 and TRBJ2-3): EADIYQTPRYLVIGTGKKITLECSQTMGHDKMYWYQQDPGMELHLIHYSYGVNSTEKGDLSSESTVSRIRTEHFPLTLESARPSHTSQYLCASSRSGGAADTQYFGPGTRLTVL.